What follows is one T cell receptor beta chain and its context. What it recognizes is unknown. Trimming left V 8 bases short and J 11 bases short, with 30 bases between. CDR3 length equals 16 residues. Germline CDR1 SNHLY, CDR2 FYNNEI. Primed by a sample-barcoded 5' primer and a J-beta primer mix, a second PCR proceeded for about 7 to 11 cycles. TCRdb fed the 5' RACE reads into MiXCR, producing one record per CDR3 protein. The sample has about 1.5 million distinct CDR3 sequences, roughly 43% seen once; the top ten hold just over 4%. These data come from a study of blood T cells in healthy people across ages. At the level of the study: Per every two T cells, about one barcoded beta molecule was captured by template switching. Study conclusions and caveats: Per million T cells, TCR beta diversity dropped about linearly as age rose.

The sequence came from a woman younger than 35 in good health. The chain uses TRBV2 and TRBJ2-5; a weak D match, TRBD1 (6 bases). The specimen was blood. CDR3 loop: CASLKTGNRSYNEQYF. In DNA, the CDR3 is TGTGCCAGCCTTAAAACAGGGAATCGTTCCTACAATGAGCAGTACTTC.